The next 29 T cell receptor beta chains were all read from a single sample in a study of OX40 agonist ivuxolimab in advanced cancers. Profiling relied on immunoSEQ multiplex PCR, and the TCRdb table lists in-frame clones only, not all of them. The sample includes under 85,000 clones, roughly 86% seen only once; the top ten take around 0.8%. The sample was CD4+ or CD8+ T cells sorted from blood, taken in a trial of the OX40 agonist ivuxolimab. The receptors shown here come from an adult with an advanced solid tumor such as melanoma, head and neck, liver or kidney cancer.

On this clone itself: At one end the junction does not follow the germline gene, possibly because of a read error. This sequence joins TRBV7-7 and TRBJ2-2, with 8 bases fitting TRBD2. The CDR3 consists of 16 residues. The germline V gene has CDR1 SSHAT and CDR2 FNYEAQ (reference sequence). The DNA for the CDR3 is TGTGCTAGCAGCTTGGGCGGGGGGCCGGACACCGGGGAGCTGTTTTTT. This sequence encodes CASSLGGGPDTGELFF.

V is TRBV7-2 and J is TRBJ1-6; no firm D call. V was trimmed by 4 bases and J by 0 bases, leaving 10 bases between them. Germline assignment: CDR1 SGHTA and CDR2 FQGNSA. The CDR3 sequence is 16 residues long. CDR3 nucleotides: TGTGCCAGCAGCTCGGACCGGAGCTCCTATAATTCACCCCTCCACTTT. This translates into CASSSDRSSYNSPLHF. The complete variable domain, with remaining parts taken from reference TRBV7-2 and TRBJ1-6, reads GAGVSQSPSNKVTEKGKDVELRCDPISGHTALYWYRQSLGQGLEFLIYFQGNSAPDKSGLPSDRFSAERTGGSVSTLTIQRTQQEDSAVYLCASSSDRSSYNSPLHFGNGTRLTVT.

Only one count was recorded for this clone. V usage is TRBV18 and J usage is TRBJ2-5; no reliable D call. Germline CDR1 is KGHSH and CDR2 is LQKENI. The CDR3 runs to 14 residues. Trimming removed 3 bases from V and 2 bases from J, with 10 bases in between. The CDR3 coding sequence is TGTGCCAGCTCACCCCAACGGGCACAAGAGACCCAGTACTTC. Protein sequence: CASSPQRAQETQYF.

This chain connects TRBV2 to TRBJ1-5, with TRBD1 as a possible D gene (5 bases). V was shortened by 2 bases and J by 4 bases, with 9 bases between the two germline ends. This CDR3 comprises 14 residues. Germline V lookup: CDR1 SNHLY, CDR2 FYNNEI. The CDR3 DNA is TGTGCCAGCAGTGAACTGACAGTAAATCAGCCCCAGCATTTT. Its translation is CASSELTVNQPQHF.

The rearrangement uses TRBV11-2 and TRBJ2-3; 12 positions match TRBD1. The CDR3 loop spans 16 amino acids. Germline lookup yields CDR1 SGHAT and CDR2 FQNNGV. The J segment lost 5 bases and the V segment lost 5 bases, leaving 8 bases of the junction unmatched. CDR3 DNA sequence: TGTGCCAGCAGCCATCCCCGGGACAGGGGGCGAGATACGCAGTATTTT. Its protein is CASSHPRDRGRDTQYF.

This clone was counted between two and nine times. The gene calls are TRBV28 and TRBJ1-5; no clear D. Trimming took 6 bases from V and 3 from J, leaving 6 bases between them. This CDR3 comprises 12 residues. Germline V gene sequence: CDR1 MDHEN, CDR2 SYDVKM. The CDR3 DNA reads as TGTGCCAGCAGAAAGTCCAATCAGCCCCAGCATTTT. This translates into CASRKSNQPQHF.

This rearrangement joins TRBV5-1 to TRBJ1-1; 7 bases are shared with TRBD1. V lost 4 bases and J lost 3; bases outside the gene matches: 6. The germline CDR1 and CDR2 sequences are SGHRS and YFSETQ. This CDR3 comprises 14 residues. The CDR3 DNA sequence: TGCGCCAGCAGCATGGCCAGGGGGGACACTGAAGCTTTCTTT. As protein: CASSMARGDTEAFF.

J is TRBJ2-7 and V is TRBV29-1, with 10 bases that match TRBD1. Germline assignment: CDR1 SQVTM and CDR2 ANQGSEA. There are 14 residues in the CDR3. V shed 4 bases, J shed 3 bases, and the junction held 6 bases outside the gene matches. The CDR3 bases are TGCAGCGTTGTTTTCGGGACAGGGGACTACGAGCAGTACTTC. Its protein is CSVVFGTGDYEQYF.

The chain is built from TRBV6-1 and TRBJ1-5, with 7 nucleotides matching TRBD1. CDR3 size: 13 residues. V shed 7 bases, J shed 5 bases, and the junction held 5 bases outside the gene matches. CDR1 is MNHNS and CDR2 is SASEGT in the germline V gene. This CDR3 reads CASTSGGHQPQHF. The DNA for the CDR3 is TGTGCCAGCACCTCAGGGGGGCATCAGCCCCAGCATTTT.

The chain carries TRBV9 and TRBJ2-3, with TRBD1 matching 12 bases. This CDR3 comprises 16 residues. The V segment lost 0 bases and the J segment 5 bases; nucleotides outside the gene matches: 4. In germline, CDR1 is SGDLS, CDR2 YYNGEE. The CDR3 is CASSVGGTGGLDTQYF. The CDR3 DNA follows: TGTGCCAGCAGCGTAGGAGGGACAGGGGGCCTAGATACGCAGTATTTT.

V usage is TRBV5-1 and J usage is TRBJ1-1, with D unclear. This CDR3 contains 13 residues. Trimming left V 4 bases short and J 1 base short, with 8 bases between. From germline, CDR1 is SGHRS and CDR2 YFSETQ. The CDR3 DNA follows: TGCGCCAGCAGCCCAGTAGCGAACACTGAAGCTTTCTTT. Encoded protein: CASSPVANTEAFF.

The V and J genes are TRBV18 and TRBJ2-5, with D tentatively TRBD1 (6 bases). The CDR3 sequence is 14 residues long. Germline CDR1 is KGHSH and CDR2 is LQKENI. V lost 5 bases, J lost 3 bases, and 13 bases lay in between. CDR3 DNA: TGTGCCAGCTCAAAGACAGGAACAAAAGAGACCCAGTACTTC. Translation: CASSKTGTKETQYF. Filled out from reference TRBV18 and TRBJ2-5, the complete variable domain reads NAGVMQNPRHLVRRRGQEARLRCSPMKGHSHVYWYRQLPEEGLKFMVYLQKENIIDESGMPKERFSAEFPKEGPSILRIQQVVRGDSAAYFCASSKTGTKETQYFGPGTRLLVL.

This chain joins TRBV5-4 and TRBJ2-5; D possibly corresponds to TRBD1 (7 bases). Trimming pared 6 bases from V and 5 bases from J, leaving 20 bases between. CDR1 is SGHNT, CDR2 YYREEE, per germline (reference sequence). The CDR3 extends over 15 amino acids. The CDR3: CASTPIAGGGETQYF. CDR3 coding DNA: TGTGCCAGCACCCCGATTGCAGGGGGAGGCGAGACCCAGTACTTC.

The rearrangement links TRBV11-3 to TRBJ2-2; D is ambiguous. The CDR3 consists of 14 residues. Trimming stripped 5 bases from V and 0 bases from J, with 7 bases between. Germline CDR1 is SGHNT and CDR2 is YENEEA. The CDR3 DNA sequence: TGTGCCAGCAGCCCCCGGACGAACACCGGGGAGCTGTTTTTT. It yields the protein CASSPRTNTGELFF. Together with reference TRBV11-3 and TRBJ2-2, the CDR3 gives the full variable domain: EAGVVQSPRYKIIEKKQPVAFWCNPISGHNTLYWYLQNLGQGPELLIRYENEEAVDDSQLPKDRFSAERLKGVDSTLKIQPAELGDSAVYLCASSPRTNTGELFFGEGSRLTVL.

J is TRBJ1-2 and V is TRBV9; 7 bases fit TRBD1. J lost 3 bases, V lost 3 bases, and 2 bases had no gene match. CDR3 length equals 13 residues. Germline V lookup: CDR1 SGDLS, CDR2 YYNGEE. The CDR3 DNA is TGTGCCAGCAGCGCAGGGGGAGACTATGGCTACACCTTC. It is translated as CASSAGGDYGYTF.

The chain uses TRBV2 and TRBJ2-7, with D maybe TRBD2 (7 bases). V lost 8 bases, J lost 5 bases, and 19 bases lay in between. Germline V gene sequence: CDR1 SNHLY, CDR2 FYNNEI. This CDR3 comprises 14 residues. The DNA for the CDR3 is TGTGCCAGCCATCGAGGGGGGGGGCTGAACGAGCAGTACTTC. Amino acid sequence: CASHRGGGLNEQYF.

The chain couples TRBV7-3 to TRBJ2-7; D could derive from TRBD1 or TRBD2 (5 bases each). V was trimmed by 2 bases and J by 5 bases, leaving 13 bases between them. Germline V gene sequence: CDR1 SGHTA, CDR2 FQGTGA. This CDR3 is built from 14 residues. The CDR3 sequence: CASSLAGWGNEQYF. CDR3 nucleotide sequence: TGTGCCAGCAGCTTAGCGGGTTGGGGGAACGAGCAGTACTTC. Filled out from reference TRBV7-3 and TRBJ2-7, the complete variable domain reads GAGVSQTPSNKVTEKGKYVELRCDPISGHTALYWYRQSLGQGPEFLIYFQGTGAADDSGLPNDRFFAVRPEGSVSTLKIQRTERGDSAVYLCASSLAGWGNEQYFGPGTRLTVT.

The genes are TRBV6-5 and TRBJ1-2; TRBD1 is a possible D gene (5 bases). The CDR3 is 13 amino acids. The V end was cut by 5 bases, the J end by 4 bases, with 11 bases between. The germline CDR1 and CDR2 sequences are MNHEY and SVGAGI. In DNA form, the CDR3 reads TGTGCCAGCAGTATAGACAGTCTCTATGGCTACACCTTC. It encodes CASSIDSLYGYTF.

V gene TRBV18 combines with J gene TRBJ1-2; D might be TRBD1 (5 bases). The V gene lost 2 bases and the J gene lost 2 bases, with 6 bases spanning the gap. The CDR3 runs 13 residues. In germline, CDR1 is KGHSH, CDR2 LQKENI. CDR3 coding DNA: TGTGCCAGCTCACCAGAGGGGAACTATGGCTACACCTTC. This codes for CASSPEGNYGYTF.

The chain employs TRBV2 and TRBJ1-4; no firm D call. Trimming removed 7 bases at V and 8 bases at J, with 11 bases between. Germline V gene data show CDR1 as SNHLY and CDR2 as FYNNEI. The CDR3 has 12 amino acids. CDR3 nucleotides: TGTGCCAGCAATACGGACGGCGAAAAACTGTTTTTT. This codes for CASNTDGEKLFF.

The chain carries TRBV2 and TRBJ2-1; 8 bases are shared with TRBD1. With V trimmed by 4 bases and J by 4 bases, 15 bases remained unmatched. CDR3 length: 18 amino acids. Germline V CDR1 and CDR2: SNHLY, FYNNEI. CDR3 in DNA: TGTGCCAGCAGTGGATTGTGGTATGTGACAGGGGCTTACAATGAGCAGTTCTTC. Its protein is CASSGLWYVTGAYNEQFF.

In nucleotides, the CDR3 is TGTGCCAGCAGCCGGGGGGGGAACACCGGGGAGCTGTTTTTT. Encoded protein: CASSRGGNTGELFF. The genes are TRBV4-2 and TRBJ2-2; 7 bases align to TRBD2. This CDR3 is built from 14 residues. From germline, CDR1 is LGHNA and CDR2 YNFKEQ. V lost 4 bases, J lost 1 base, and 0 bases stayed unmatched.

This clone was counted only a few times. V gene TRBV19 combines with J gene TRBJ1-1, with D maybe TRBD1 (6 bases). Germline assignment: CDR1 LNHDA and CDR2 SQIVND (reference sequence). With 8 bases removed from V and 6 bases from J, the gap between germline ends came to 16 bases. The CDR3 is made up of 13 amino acids. This CDR3 is CASGEIWGPEAFF. CDR3 DNA sequence: TGTGCCAGTGGGGAGATTTGGGGGCCTGAAGCTTTCTTT.

This clone was recorded a few times. The chain links TRBV5-1 to TRBJ1-2; the match to TRBD1 covers 12 bases. This CDR3 region has 16 residues. V gave up 0 bases and J gave up 6 bases; unmatched junction bases: 6. The germline V gene encodes CDR1 SGHRS and CDR2 YFSETQ. CDR3 region: CASSLAGTGGADGYTF. The DNA for the CDR3 is TGCGCCAGCAGCTTGGCCGGGACAGGGGGCGCGGATGGCTACACCTTC.

The CDR3 here is CASSLGPGLEAFF. CDR3 DNA: TGTGCCAGCAGCTTAGGGCCGGGACTTGAAGCTTTCTTT. This chain uses TRBV7-8 with TRBJ1-1; tentatively, D is TRBD1 (5 bases). The CDR3 has 13 amino acids. The V gene's germline CDR1 is SGHVS and CDR2 FQNEAQ. V lost 1 base and J 7 bases, leaving 10 bases between the germline ends.

This sequence joins TRBV10-3 and TRBJ1-1, with D tentatively TRBD1 (6 bases). The CDR3 has 14 residues. CDR1 and CDR2 (germline): ENHRY, SYGVKD. V dropped 7 bases and J dropped 2 bases, with 14 bases sitting between them. The CDR3 nucleotides read TGTGCCATCACTCCGACAGGCTTTAACACTGAAGCTTTCTTT. Protein sequence: CAITPTGFNTEAFF.

The chain links TRBV7-2 to TRBJ2-3, with no clear D. CDR3 length: 13 residues. From germline, CDR1 is SGHTA and CDR2 FQGNSA. Trimming pared 1 base from V and 5 bases from J, leaving 7 bases between. The CDR3 loop reads CASSLEKRDTQYF. DNA for the CDR3: TGTGCCAGCAGCTTAGAAAAGAGAGATACGCAGTATTTT.

The rearrangement uses TRBV5-6 and TRBJ1-6, with 8 bases identical to TRBD1. The CDR3 runs 14 residues. Germline lookup yields CDR1 SGHDT and CDR2 YYEEEE. The V gene end was trimmed by 3 bases and the J gene end by 9 bases; junction bases not matched to a gene: 5. The CDR3 coding sequence is TGTGCCAGCAGCTGGAGGACAGGGATTTCACCCCTCCACTTT. Protein sequence: CASSWRTGISPLHF.

V usage is TRBV6-4 and J usage is TRBJ2-3; D unclear. V lost 5 bases and J 0 bases, leaving 12 bases between the germline ends. The germline V gene encodes CDR1 MRHNA and CDR2 SNTAGT. This CDR3 contains 15 residues. The CDR3 sequence is CASSKNLISTDTQYF. Written as DNA, the CDR3 is TGTGCCAGCAGTAAGAATTTGATTAGCACAGATACGCAGTATTTT.